The clone carrying this T cell receptor beta chain was observed once. Its antigen is still unknown. Sequencing used immunoSEQ multiplex PCR; TCRdb keeps in-frame clones, though not all of them. The table has some 72,000 clones, 80% to 90% seen once. This sample is part of a study of T cells in localized non-small cell lung cancer. Broader study findings: The highest T cell clonality was in uninvolved adjacent lung, above tumor. Adjacent lung was found to contain a median around 58 of the top 100 tumor clones. Heterogeneity remains possible because sequencing was limited to only one tumor region.

Trimming stripped 2 bases from V and 5 bases from J, with 7 bases between. There are 13 residues in the CDR3. The V gene's germline CDR1 is SGHRS and CDR2 YFSETQ. This chain connects TRBV5-1 to TRBJ2-2; D is perhaps TRBD1 or TRBD2 (5 bases each). The sequence derives from a man aged 35 to 70 with stage I lung adenocarcinoma. Source: peripheral blood, taken before any cancer treatment. For the CDR3, the DNA is TGCGCCAGCAGCTTCGGGGCGACCGGGGAGCTGTTTTTT. It codes for CASSFGATGELFF.